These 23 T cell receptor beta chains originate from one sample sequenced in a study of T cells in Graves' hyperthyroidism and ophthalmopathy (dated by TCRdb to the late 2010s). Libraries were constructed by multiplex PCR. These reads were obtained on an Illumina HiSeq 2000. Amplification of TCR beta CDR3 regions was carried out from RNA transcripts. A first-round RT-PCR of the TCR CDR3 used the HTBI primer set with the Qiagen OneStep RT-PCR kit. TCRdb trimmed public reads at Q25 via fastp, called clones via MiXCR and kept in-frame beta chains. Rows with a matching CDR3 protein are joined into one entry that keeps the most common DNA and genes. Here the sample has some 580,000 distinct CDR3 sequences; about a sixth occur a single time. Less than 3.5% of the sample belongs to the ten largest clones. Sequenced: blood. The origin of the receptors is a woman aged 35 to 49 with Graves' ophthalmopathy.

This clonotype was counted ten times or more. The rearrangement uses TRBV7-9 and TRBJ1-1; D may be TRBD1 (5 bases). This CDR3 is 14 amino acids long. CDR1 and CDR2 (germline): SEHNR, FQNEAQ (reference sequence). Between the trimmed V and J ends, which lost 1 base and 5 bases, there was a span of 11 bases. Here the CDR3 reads CASSLVGDGTEAFF. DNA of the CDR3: TGTGCCAGCAGCTTAGTAGGGGACGGGACTGAAGCTTTCTTT.

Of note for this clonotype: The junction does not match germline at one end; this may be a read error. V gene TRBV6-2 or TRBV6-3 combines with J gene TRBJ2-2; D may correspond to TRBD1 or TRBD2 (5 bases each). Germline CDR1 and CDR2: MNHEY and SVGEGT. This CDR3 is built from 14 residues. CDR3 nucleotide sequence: TGTGCCAGCAGTTACGCTCGGGACGCCGGGGAGCTGGTTTTT. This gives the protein CASSYARDAGELVF.

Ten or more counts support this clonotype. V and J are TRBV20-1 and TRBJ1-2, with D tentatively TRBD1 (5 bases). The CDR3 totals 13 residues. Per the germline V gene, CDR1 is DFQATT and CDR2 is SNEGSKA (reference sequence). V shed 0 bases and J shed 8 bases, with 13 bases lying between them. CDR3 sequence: CSARDGGTGGYTF. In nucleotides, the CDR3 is TGCAGTGCTAGAGATGGAGGGACTGGCGGCTACACCTTC.

This chain's CDR3 is CASSPPARANYGYTF. Here the CDR3 DNA reads TGTGCCAGCTCACCACCCGCCAGGGCTAACTATGGCTACACCTTC. V is TRBV18 and J is TRBJ1-2, with D possibly matching TRBD1 (5 bases). Germline assignment: CDR1 KGHSH and CDR2 LQKENI. The V end was cut by 0 bases, the J end by 0 bases, with 8 bases between. The CDR3 covers 15 residues.

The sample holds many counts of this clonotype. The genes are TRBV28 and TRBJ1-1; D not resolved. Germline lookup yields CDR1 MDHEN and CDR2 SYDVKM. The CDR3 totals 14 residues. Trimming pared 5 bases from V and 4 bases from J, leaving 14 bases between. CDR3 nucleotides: TGTGCCAGCAGTCCGGGAGGGAGAGGCACTGAAGCTTTCTTT. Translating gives CASSPGGRGTEAFF.

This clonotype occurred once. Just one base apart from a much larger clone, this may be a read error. The CDR3 reads CGVEDPGTEAFF. CDR3 sequence (DNA): TGCGGCGTTGAAGATCCGGGGACTGAAGCTTTCTTT. The chain carries TRBV29-1 and TRBJ1-1; D gene uncertain. The CDR3 loop spans 12 amino acids. In germline, CDR1 is SQVTM, CDR2 ANQGSEA.

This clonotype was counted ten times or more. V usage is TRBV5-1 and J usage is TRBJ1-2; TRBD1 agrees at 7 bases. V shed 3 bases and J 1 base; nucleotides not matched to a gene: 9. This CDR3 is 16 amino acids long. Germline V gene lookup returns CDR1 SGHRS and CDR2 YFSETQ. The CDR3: CASSWQPGQNNYGYTF. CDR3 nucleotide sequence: TGCGCCAGCAGCTGGCAACCGGGACAGAATAACTATGGCTACACCTTC.

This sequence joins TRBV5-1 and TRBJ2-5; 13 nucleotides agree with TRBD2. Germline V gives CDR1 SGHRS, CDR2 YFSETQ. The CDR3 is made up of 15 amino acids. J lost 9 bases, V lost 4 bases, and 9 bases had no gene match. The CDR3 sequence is CASSTGTSGIDPQYF. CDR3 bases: TGCGCCAGCAGCACCGGGACTAGCGGGATTGACCCCCAGTACTTC.

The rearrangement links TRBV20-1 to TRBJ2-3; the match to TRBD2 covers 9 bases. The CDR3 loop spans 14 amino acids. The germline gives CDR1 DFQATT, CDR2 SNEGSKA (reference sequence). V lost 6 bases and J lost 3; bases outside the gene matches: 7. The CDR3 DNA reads TGCAGTGCAGAGGCGGGAGGGCCGACAGATACGCAGTATTTT. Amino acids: CSAEAGGPTDTQYF.

CDR3 protein: CSARAQGIVQPQHF. The DNA of the CDR3 is TGCAGTGCTAGAGCGCAGGGGATTGTTCAGCCCCAGCATTTT. This chain uses TRBV20-1 with TRBJ1-5, with D maybe TRBD1 (6 bases). V dropped 1 base and J dropped 6 bases, with 13 bases sitting between them. The CDR3 sequence is 14 residues long. Germline loops: CDR1 DFQATT, CDR2 SNEGSKA (reference sequence).

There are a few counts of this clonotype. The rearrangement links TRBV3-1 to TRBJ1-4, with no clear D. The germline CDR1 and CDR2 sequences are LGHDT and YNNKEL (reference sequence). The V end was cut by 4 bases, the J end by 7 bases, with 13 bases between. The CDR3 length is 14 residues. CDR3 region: CASSPGLTGEKLFF. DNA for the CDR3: TGTGCCAGCAGCCCCGGACTCACGGGTGAAAAACTGTTTTTT.

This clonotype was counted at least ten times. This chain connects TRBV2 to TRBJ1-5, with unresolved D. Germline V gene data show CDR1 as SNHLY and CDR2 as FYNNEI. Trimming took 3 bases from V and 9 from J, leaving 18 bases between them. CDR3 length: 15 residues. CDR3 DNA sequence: TGTGCCAGCAGTGAGGAAGGGCGAAGCTGGGGGCCCCAGCATTTT. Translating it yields CASSEEGRSWGPQHF.

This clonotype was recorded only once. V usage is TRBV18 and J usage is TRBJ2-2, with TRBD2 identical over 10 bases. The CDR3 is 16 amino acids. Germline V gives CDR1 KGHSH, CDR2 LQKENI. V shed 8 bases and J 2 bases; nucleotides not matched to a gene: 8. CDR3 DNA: TGTGCCAGCCCAAGCGGGAGGGCCACCAACACCGGGGAGCTGTTTTTT. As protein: CASPSGRATNTGELFF.

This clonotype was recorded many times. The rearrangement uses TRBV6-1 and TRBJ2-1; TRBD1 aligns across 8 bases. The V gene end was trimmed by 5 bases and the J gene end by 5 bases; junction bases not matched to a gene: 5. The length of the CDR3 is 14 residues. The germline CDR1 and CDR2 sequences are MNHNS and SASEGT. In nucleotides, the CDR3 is TGTGCCAGCAGTACGGACAGGGCCAACAATGAGCAGTTCTTC. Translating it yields CASSTDRANNEQFF.

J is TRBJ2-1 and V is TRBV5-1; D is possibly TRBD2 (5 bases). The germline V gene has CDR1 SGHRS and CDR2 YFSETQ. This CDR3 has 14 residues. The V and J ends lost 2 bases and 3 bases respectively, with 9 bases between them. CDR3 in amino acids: CASSLTGFYNEQFF. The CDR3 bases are TGCGCCAGCAGCTTAACGGGATTCTACAATGAGCAGTTCTTC. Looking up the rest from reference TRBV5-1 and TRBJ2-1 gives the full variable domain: KAGVTQTPRYLIKTRGQQVTLSCSPISGHRSVSWYQQTPGQGLQFLFEYFSETQRNKGNFPGRFSGRQFSNSRSEMNVSTLELGDSALYLCASSLTGFYNEQFFGPGTRLTVL.

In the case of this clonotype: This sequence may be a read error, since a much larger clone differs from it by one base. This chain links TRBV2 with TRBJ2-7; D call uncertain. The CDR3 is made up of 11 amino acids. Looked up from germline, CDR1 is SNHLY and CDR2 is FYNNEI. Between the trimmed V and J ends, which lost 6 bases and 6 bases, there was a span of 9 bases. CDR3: CASRGPVEQYF. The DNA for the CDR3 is TGTGCCAGCAGGGGCCCCGTCGAGCAGTACTTC.

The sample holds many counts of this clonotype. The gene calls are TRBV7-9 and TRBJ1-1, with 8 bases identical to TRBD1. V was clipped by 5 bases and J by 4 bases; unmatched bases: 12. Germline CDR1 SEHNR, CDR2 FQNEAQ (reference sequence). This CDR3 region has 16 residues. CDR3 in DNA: TGTGCCAGCAGCGGCTTCCAGGGGGCGCGTTTCACTGAAGCTTTCTTT. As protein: CASSGFQGARFTEAFF.

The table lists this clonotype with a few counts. CDR3 DNA: TGTGCCAGCAGTTTAAACATAGGGACGAACACCATATATTTT. It codes for CASSLNIGTNTIYF. The chain has TRBV27 and TRBJ1-3, with D possibly being TRBD1 (5 bases). V was pared by 2 bases and J by 7 bases, with 12 bases between. Germline V lookup: CDR1 MNHEY, CDR2 SMNVEV (reference sequence). The CDR3 is made up of 14 amino acids.

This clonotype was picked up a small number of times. In DNA, the CDR3 is TGCGCCAGCAGCCAATGGGGGCCGGAAGATACGCAGTATTTT. Its translation is CASSQWGPEDTQYF. The genes are TRBV4-1 and TRBJ2-3; tentatively, D is TRBD1 (6 bases). V shed 2 bases and J shed 5 bases, with 11 bases lying between them. Germline assignment: CDR1 MGHRA and CDR2 YSYEKL. The CDR3 contains 14 residues.

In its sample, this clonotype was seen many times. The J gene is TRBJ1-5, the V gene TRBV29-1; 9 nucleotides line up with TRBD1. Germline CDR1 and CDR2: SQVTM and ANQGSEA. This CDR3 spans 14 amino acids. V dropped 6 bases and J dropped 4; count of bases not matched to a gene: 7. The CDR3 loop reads CSVVTGGENQPQHF. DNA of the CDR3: TGCAGCGTGGTTACAGGGGGCGAAAATCAGCCCCAGCATTTT.

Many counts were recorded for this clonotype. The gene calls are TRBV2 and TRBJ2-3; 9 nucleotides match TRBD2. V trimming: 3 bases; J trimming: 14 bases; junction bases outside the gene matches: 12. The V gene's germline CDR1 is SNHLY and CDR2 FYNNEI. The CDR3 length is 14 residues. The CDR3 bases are TGTGCCAGCAGTGAGGTCCAGACTAGCGGCCTTGCGTATTTT. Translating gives CASSEVQTSGLAYF.

The CDR3 sequence: CASSLVGDSSYEQYF. CDR3 sequence (DNA): TGTGCCAGCAGCTTAGTAGGGGACAGCTCCTACGAGCAGTACTTC. The genes are TRBV7-2 and TRBJ2-7; 7 bases match TRBD1. CDR3 length: 15 residues. In germline, CDR1 is SGHTA, CDR2 FQGNSA. V lost 1 base and J lost 0; bases outside the gene matches: 3.

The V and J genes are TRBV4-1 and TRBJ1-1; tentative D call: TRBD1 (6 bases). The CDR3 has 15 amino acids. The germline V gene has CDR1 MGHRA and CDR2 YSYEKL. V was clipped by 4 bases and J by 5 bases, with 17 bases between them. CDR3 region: CASSPQLGGGTEAFF. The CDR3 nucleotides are TGCGCCAGCAGCCCTCAACTAGGGGGGGGAACTGAAGCTTTCTTT.